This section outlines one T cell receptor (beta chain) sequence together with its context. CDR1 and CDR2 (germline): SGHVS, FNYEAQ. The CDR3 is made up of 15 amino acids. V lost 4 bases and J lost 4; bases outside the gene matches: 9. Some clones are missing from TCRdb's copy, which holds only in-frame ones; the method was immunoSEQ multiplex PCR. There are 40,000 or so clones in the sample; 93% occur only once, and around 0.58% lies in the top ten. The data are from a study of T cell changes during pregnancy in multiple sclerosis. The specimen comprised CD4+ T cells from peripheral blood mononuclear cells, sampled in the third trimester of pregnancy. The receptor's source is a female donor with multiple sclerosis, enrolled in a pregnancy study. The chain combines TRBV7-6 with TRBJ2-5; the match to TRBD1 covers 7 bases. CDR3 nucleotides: TGTGCCAGCAGCTCCCAACTAGGGGGCGGAGAGACCCAGTACTTC. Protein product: CASSSQLGGGETQYF.